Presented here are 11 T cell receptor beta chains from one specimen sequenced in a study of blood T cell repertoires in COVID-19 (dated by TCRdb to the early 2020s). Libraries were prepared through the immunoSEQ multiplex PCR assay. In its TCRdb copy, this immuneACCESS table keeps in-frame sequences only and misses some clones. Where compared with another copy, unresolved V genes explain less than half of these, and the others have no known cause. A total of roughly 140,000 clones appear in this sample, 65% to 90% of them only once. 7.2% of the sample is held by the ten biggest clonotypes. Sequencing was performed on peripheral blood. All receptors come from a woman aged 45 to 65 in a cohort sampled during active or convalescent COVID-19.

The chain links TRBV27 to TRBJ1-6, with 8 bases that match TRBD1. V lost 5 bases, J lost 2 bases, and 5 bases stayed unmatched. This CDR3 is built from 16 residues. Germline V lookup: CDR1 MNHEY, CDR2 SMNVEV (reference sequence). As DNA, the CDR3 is TGTGCCAGCAGTCCCAGACAGGGGACCTATAATTCACCCCTCCACTTT. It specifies CASSPRQGTYNSPLHF.

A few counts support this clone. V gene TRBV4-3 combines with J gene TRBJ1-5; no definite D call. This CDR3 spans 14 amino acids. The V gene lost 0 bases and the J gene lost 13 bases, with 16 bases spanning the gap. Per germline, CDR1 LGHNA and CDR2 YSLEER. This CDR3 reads CASSQDRGQSEQHF. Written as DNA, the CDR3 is TGCGCCAGCAGCCAAGATCGGGGTCAGTCAGAGCAGCATTTT.

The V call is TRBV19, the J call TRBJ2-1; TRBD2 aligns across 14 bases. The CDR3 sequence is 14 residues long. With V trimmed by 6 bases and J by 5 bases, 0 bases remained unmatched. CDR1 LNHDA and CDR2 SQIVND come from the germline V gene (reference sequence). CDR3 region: CASRTSGGDNEQFF. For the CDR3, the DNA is TGTGCCAGTAGGACTAGCGGGGGGGACAATGAGCAGTTCTTC.

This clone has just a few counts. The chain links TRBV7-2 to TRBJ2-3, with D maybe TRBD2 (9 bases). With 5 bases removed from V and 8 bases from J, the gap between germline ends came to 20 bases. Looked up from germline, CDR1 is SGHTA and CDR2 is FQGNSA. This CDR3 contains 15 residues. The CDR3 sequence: CASSVSGGTGGTQYF. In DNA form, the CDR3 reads TGTGCCAGCAGCGTAAGCGGGGGGACAGGCGGTACGCAGTATTTT.

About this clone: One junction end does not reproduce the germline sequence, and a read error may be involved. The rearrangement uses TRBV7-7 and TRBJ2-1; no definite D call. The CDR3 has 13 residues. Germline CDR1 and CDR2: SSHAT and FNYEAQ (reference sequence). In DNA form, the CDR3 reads TGTGCTAGCAGCCCCCACAATTACAATGAGCAGTTCTTC. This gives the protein CASSPHNYNEQFF.

The DNA for the CDR3 is TGTGCCAGCAGCGCAGGGGGGCCCACTGAAGCTTTCTTT. As protein: CASSAGGPTEAFF. The chain has TRBV2 and TRBJ1-1; 7 nucleotides match TRBD1. Germline loops: CDR1 SNHLY, CDR2 FYNNEI. CDR3 length: 13 amino acids. The junction had 5 bases not matched to a gene; V was cut back by 6 bases and J by 4 bases. The full variable domain, in which reference TRBV2 and TRBJ1-1 provide the parts outside the CDR3, is EPEVTQTPSHQVTQMGQEVILRCVPISNHLYFYWYRQILGQKVEFLVSFYNNEISEKSEIFDDQFSVERPDGSNFTLKIRSTKLEDSAMYFCASSAGGPTEAFFGQGTRLTVV.

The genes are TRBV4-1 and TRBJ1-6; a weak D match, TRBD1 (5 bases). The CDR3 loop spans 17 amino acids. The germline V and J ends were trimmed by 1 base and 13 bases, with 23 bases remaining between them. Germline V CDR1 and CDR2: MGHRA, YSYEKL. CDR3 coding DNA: TGCGCCAGCAGCCAAGGGGAGGGAAAGGGGTCGTCTAGGCCCCTCCACTTT. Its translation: CASSQGEGKGSSRPLHF.

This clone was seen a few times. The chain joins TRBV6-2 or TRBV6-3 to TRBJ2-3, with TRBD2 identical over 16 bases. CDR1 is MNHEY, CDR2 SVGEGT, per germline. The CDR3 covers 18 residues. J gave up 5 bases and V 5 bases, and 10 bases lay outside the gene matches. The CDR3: CASSTGTSGGALEDTQYF. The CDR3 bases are TGTGCCAGCAGTACCGGGACTAGCGGGGGGGCCCTGGAAGATACGCAGTATTTT.

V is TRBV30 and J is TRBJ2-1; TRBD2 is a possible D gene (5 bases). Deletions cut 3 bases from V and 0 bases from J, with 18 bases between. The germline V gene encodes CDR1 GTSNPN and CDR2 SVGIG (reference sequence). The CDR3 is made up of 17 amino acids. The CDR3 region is CAWRERPRSGSYNEQFF. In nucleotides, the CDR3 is TGTGCCTGGAGGGAAAGGCCTCGGAGCGGCTCCTACAATGAGCAGTTCTTC. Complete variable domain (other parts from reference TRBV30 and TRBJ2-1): SQTIHQWPATLVQPVGSPLSLECTVEGTSNPNLYWYRQAAGRGLQLLFYSVGIGQISSEVPQNLSASRPQDRQFILSSKKLLLSDSGFYLCAWRERPRSGSYNEQFFGPGTRLTVL.

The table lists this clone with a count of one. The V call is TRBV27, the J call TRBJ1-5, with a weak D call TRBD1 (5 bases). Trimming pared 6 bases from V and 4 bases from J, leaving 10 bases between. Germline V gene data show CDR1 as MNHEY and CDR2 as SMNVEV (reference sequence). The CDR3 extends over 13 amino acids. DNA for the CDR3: TGTGCCAGCAGCCCGGACAAAAATCAGCCCCAGCATTTT. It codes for CASSPDKNQPQHF.

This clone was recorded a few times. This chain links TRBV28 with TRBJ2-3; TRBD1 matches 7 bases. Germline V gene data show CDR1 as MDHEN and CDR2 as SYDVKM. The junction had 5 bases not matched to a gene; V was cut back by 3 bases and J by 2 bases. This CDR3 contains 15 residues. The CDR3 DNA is TGTGCCAGCAGTTTTAGACAGGGATTCACAGATACGCAGTATTTT. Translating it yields CASSFRQGFTDTQYF.